Listed below are T cell receptor beta chains from one sample, sequenced in a study of control samples from healthy donors and cancer patients. This table comes from immunoSEQ multiplex PCR, and its TCRdb copy is limited to in-frame clones, with some not included. This table holds 100,000 or so clones, 75% to 85% found once. The sample comprised blood. The receptors derive from a woman between 25 and 40 years old in good health. Both conserved end residues are part of each CDR3. A D gene is named only where the DNA matches it firmly. Clone size is shown for a subset of rows, as once, few, many or a class of expanded clone.

d_gene,j_gene,abundance,v_gene,CDR3aa,CDR3nt
TRBD2,TRBJ2-3,.,TRBV6-5,CASSYSSGGLDTQYF,TGTGCCAGCAGTTATAGTAGCGGGGGCCTTGATACGCAGTATTTT
TRBD2,TRBJ2-4,.,TRBV11-2,CASSFGLADQNIQYF,TGTGCCAGCAGCTTCGGACTAGCGGACCAAAACATTCAGTACTTC
TRBD1,TRBJ1-3,.,TRBV5-4,CASSSRQGAGNTIYF,TGTGCCAGCAGCTCAAGACAGGGGGCTGGAAACACCATATATTTT
.,TRBJ1-4,.,TRBV15,CATSRVTGSTNEKLFF,TGTGCCACCAGCAGAGTGACAGGCTCAACTAATGAAAAACTGTTTTTT
.,TRBJ1-1,.,TRBV18,CASSGAKARNTEAFF,TGTGCCAGCTCAGGGGCAAAGGCCAGGAACACTGAAGCTTTCTTT
TRBD1,TRBJ2-5,.,TRBV5-1,CASSSGQGSQETQYF,TGCGCCAGCAGCTCCGGACAGGGGTCACAAGAGACCCAGTACTTC
TRBD1,TRBJ1-2,.,TRBV12-3/TRBV12-4,CASSRDRASYTF,TGTGCCAGCAGTCGGGACAGGGCGAGTTACACCTTC
.,TRBJ2-2,few,TRBV27,CASSLGGLGELFF,TGTGCCAGCAGTCTTGGGGGGCTCGGGGAGCTGTTTTTT
.,TRBJ2-1,.,TRBV5-6,CASSRENEQFF,TGTGCCAGCAGTAGGGAGAATGAGCAGTTCTTC
.,TRBJ2-4,.,TRBV15,CATSRERVPNIQYF,TGTGCCACCAGCAGAGAAAGGGTCCCTAACATTCAGTACTTC
TRBD1,TRBJ1-4,.,TRBV14,CASSTLDRRDEKLFF,TGTGCCAGCAGCACCCTGGACAGGAGGGATGAAAAACTGTTTTTT
.,TRBJ1-6,.,TRBV4-1,CASSQLDLGFPGDSPLHF,TGCGCCAGCAGCCAACTCGACTTAGGGTTCCCGGGGGATTCACCCCTCCACTTT
TRBD1,TRBJ1-4,.,TRBV29-1,CSVTFGTGSFRLFF,TGCAGCGTTACGTTCGGGACAGGATCGTTTAGACTGTTTTTT
TRBD1,TRBJ1-1,.,TRBV14,CASSQRQGRNTEAFF,TGTGCCAGCAGCCAAAGACAGGGACGAAACACTGAAGCTTTCTTT
TRBD1,TRBJ1-4,.,TRBV20-1,CSAPRGGTEFF,TGCAGTGCCCCACGGGGCGGGACAGAGTTTTTT
TRBD1,TRBJ2-7,few,TRBV18,CASSLPGQGVYEQYF,TGTGCCAGCTCCCTTCCGGGACAGGGAGTCTACGAGCAGTACTTC
.,TRBJ2-5,.,TRBV12-3/TRBV12-4,CASSLGMETQYF,TGTGCCAGCAGTTTAGGCATGGAGACCCAGTACTTC
.,TRBJ2-3,once,TRBV6-5,CASSFPGLPDTQYF,TGTGCCAGCAGCTTCCCGGGTCTACCAGATACGCAGTATTTT
.,TRBJ1-2,.,TRBV5-8,CASSLGTRAYGYTF,TGTGCCAGCAGCTTGGGGACCCGAGCTTATGGCTACACCTTC
.,TRBJ2-2,.,TRBV6-5,CASSYRQNTGELFF,TGTGCCAGCAGTTACCGTCAGAACACCGGGGAGCTGTTTTTT
.,TRBJ1-5,.,TRBV7-8,CASSTSGQNNQPQHF,TGTGCCAGCAGCACCTCCGGACAGAACAATCAGCCCCAGCATTTT
TRBD2,TRBJ2-3,.,TRBV9,CASSPTVGTSGGNTQYF,TGTGCCAGCAGCCCCACCGTCGGGACTAGCGGGGGGAATACGCAGTATTTT
.,TRBJ2-7,.,TRBV29-1,CSAKAGSQSSYEQYF,TGCAGCGCAAAAGCGGGCAGCCAAAGCTCCTACGAGCAGTACTTC
.,TRBJ2-3,.,TRBV18,CASSRGEGDTQYF,TGTGCCAGCTCCCGAGGTGAGGGGGATACGCAGTATTTT
.,TRBJ2-1,once,TRBV7-9,CASSPPAGHPGDEQFF,TGTGCCAGCAGCCCACCGGCCGGACATCCCGGCGATGAGCAGTTCTTC
TRBD1,TRBJ1-2,.,TRBV30,CAWRQGEGYTF,TGTGCCTGGAGGCAGGGGGAAGGCTACACCTTC
.,TRBJ1-5,.,TRBV3-1/TRBV3-2,CASSLGRGGAQPQHF,TGTGCCAGCAGCCTTGGACGGGGGGGGGCCCAGCCCCAGCATTTT
TRBD1,TRBJ1-2,.,TRBV29-1,CSVDRGGNYGYTF,TGCAGCGTTGACAGAGGGGGCAACTATGGCTACACCTTC
.,TRBJ1-1,.,TRBV27,CASSRGSPNTEAFF,TGTGCCAGCAGTAGGGGGAGCCCGAACACTGAAGCTTTCTTT
TRBD2,TRBJ2-6,.,TRBV5-5,CASSKGGDAGANVLTF,TGTGCCAGCAGCAAGGGAGGGGATGCAGGGGCCAACGTCCTGACTTTC
TRBD1,TRBJ1-2,.,TRBV29-1,CSVEGTGPYGYTF,TGCAGCGTTGAAGGGACAGGACCCTATGGCTACACCTTC
.,TRBJ1-5,.,TRBV12-3/TRBV12-4,CASSGTENQPQHF,TGTGCCAGCAGCGGGACGGAAAATCAGCCCCAGCATTTT
.,TRBJ2-1,.,TRBV10-1,CASSEGRDEQFF,TGCGCCAGCAGTGAGGGCCGGGATGAGCAGTTCTTC
.,TRBJ1-5,.,TRBV5-8,CASSLDQGIGQPQHF,TGTGCCAGCAGCTTGGATCAGGGGATAGGACAGCCCCAGCATTTT
TRBD2,TRBJ2-5,.,TRBV7-2,CASSSGGRVQETQYF,TGTGCCAGCAGCTCTGGGGGGAGGGTCCAAGAGACCCAGTACTTC
.,TRBJ2-1,.,TRBV18,CASSLPPGTAYNEQFF,TGTGCCAGCTCACTTCCCCCAGGGACGGCATACAATGAGCAGTTCTTC
.,TRBJ2-7,few,TRBV24-1,CATSEPDRHEQYF,TGTGCCACCAGTGAACCCGACAGGCACGAGCAGTACTTC
TRBD1,TRBJ2-1,.,TRBV28,CASSLPGQGAGNEQFF,TGTGCCAGCAGCCTTCCTGGACAGGGGGCGGGCAATGAGCAGTTCTTC
TRBD1,TRBJ1-1,.,TRBV2,CASSTGQGMNTEAFF,TGTGCCAGCAGTACGGGACAGGGAATGAACACTGAAGCTTTCTTT
.,TRBJ1-4,.,TRBV12-3/TRBV12-4,CASSWFTAGKLFF,TGTGCCAGCAGTTGGTTCACAGCAGGAAAACTGTTTTTT
.,TRBJ1-3,.,TRBV30,CAWSVRGIGNTIYF,TGTGCCTGGAGTGTCCGGGGAATTGGAAACACCATATATTTT
.,TRBJ2-4,.,TRBV10-1,CASSDPGYKNIQYF,TGCGCCAGCAGTGACCCGGGATACAAAAACATTCAGTACTTC
TRBD1,TRBJ2-7,.,TRBV5-1,CASSLQGTTYEQYF,TGCGCCAGCAGCTTACAGGGGACAACCTACGAGCAGTACTTC
.,TRBJ2-3,.,TRBV19,CASSISSGMGTDTQYF,TGTGCCAGTAGTATATCATCAGGAATGGGCACAGATACGCAGTATTTT